The rows below give T cell receptor beta chains drawn from one sample of a study of identical twins. Each CDR3 protein gets one entry after TCRdb re-called the 5' RACE reads with MiXCR. This table has approximately 700,000 distinct CDR3 sequences, 5.5% to 6.5% appearing once. Sequenced: naive T cells sorted from blood. The source is a man aged 18 to 30 in good health. CDR3s include the opening cysteine and the closing phenylalanine or tryptophan. Fields, in order: CDR3 DNA, CDR3 protein, J gene, clone size, D gene, V gene. The D gene is left open where the match is weak. Size is omitted from some rows. Given values are once, few, many or a class for expanded clones.

cdr3_nt: TGTGCCAGCAGTCCCTCGTGGACTAGGACAGATACGCAGTATTTT
cdr3_aa: CASSPSWTRTDTQYF
j_call: TRBJ2-3
clone_size: many
d_call: TRBD2
v_call: TRBV6-5

cdr3_nt: TGTGCCAGCAGCCCATCTAGCGGGGCTAGCACAGATACGCAGTATTTT
cdr3_aa: CASSPSSGASTDTQYF
j_call: TRBJ2-3
clone_size: many
d_call: TRBD2
v_call: TRBV7-6

cdr3_nt: TGTGCCAGCAGCTTAGCGGGCGGGAGGGCCGGAGAGACCCAGTACTTC
cdr3_aa: CASSLAGGRAGETQYF
j_call: TRBJ2-5
clone_size: few
d_call: TRBD2
v_call: TRBV7-2

cdr3_nt: TGTGCCAGCAGCTTTAGTGTATATCCTAACTATGGCTACACCTTC
cdr3_aa: CASSFSVYPNYGYTF
j_call: TRBJ1-2
clone_size: many
d_call: NA
v_call: TRBV5-5

cdr3_nt: TGCAGTGCTCAGGGGACGGGAGGAGGGGGGGAGACCCAGTACTTC
cdr3_aa: CSAQGTGGGGETQYF
j_call: TRBJ2-5
clone_size: few
d_call: NA
v_call: TRBV20-1

cdr3_nt: TGCAGTGCTAACCCGGGACTAGCGGTATGGGATGAGCAGTTCTTC
cdr3_aa: CSANPGLAVWDEQFF
j_call: TRBJ2-1
clone_size: many
d_call: TRBD2
v_call: TRBV20-1

cdr3_nt: TGCAGTGCAAGGGACGGATTTAATGAAAAACTGTTTTTT
cdr3_aa: CSARDGFNEKLFF
j_call: TRBJ1-4
clone_size: many
d_call: NA
v_call: TRBV20-1

cdr3_nt: TGCAGTGCTAGAGACCCTAGCGGGGCCGGCAATCAGCCCCAGCATTTT
cdr3_aa: CSARDPSGAGNQPQHF
j_call: TRBJ1-5
clone_size: NA
d_call: NA
v_call: TRBV20-1

cdr3_nt: TGTGCCAGCAGTTTGAGTGGAAAACTGTTTTTT
cdr3_aa: CASSLSGKLFF
j_call: TRBJ1-4
clone_size: many
d_call: NA
v_call: TRBV12-3/TRBV12-4

cdr3_nt: TGCAGTGCTAGAGATGGGTCCCGGGCCTGGGGTTTCACAGATACGCAGTATTTT
cdr3_aa: CSARDGSRAWGFTDTQYF
j_call: TRBJ2-3
clone_size: NA
d_call: NA
v_call: TRBV20-1

cdr3_nt: TGCAGTGCTAGACTAGCGGGACCGGGATACAATGAGCAGTTCTTC
cdr3_aa: CSARLAGPGYNEQFF
j_call: TRBJ2-1
clone_size: NA
d_call: TRBD2
v_call: TRBV20-1

cdr3_nt: TGTGCCAGCAGCCAAGACAGTAGCTCCTACGAGCAGTACTTC
cdr3_aa: CASSQDSSSYEQYF
j_call: TRBJ2-7
clone_size: many
d_call: NA
v_call: TRBV4-2

cdr3_nt: TGTGCCAGCAGCCTCCGTTATTGGACTAGCGGTTCGTACAATGAGCAGTTCTTC
cdr3_aa: CASSLRYWTSGSYNEQFF
j_call: TRBJ2-1
clone_size: many
d_call: TRBD2
v_call: TRBV11-2

cdr3_nt: TGTGCCAGCAGCCCCATGGCCCGGGGCATTCAGTACTTC
cdr3_aa: CASSPMARGIQYF
j_call: TRBJ2-4
clone_size: few
d_call: NA
v_call: TRBV13

cdr3_nt: TGTGCCAGCAGCGTATTGGGAGGGTCAGATACGCAGTATTTT
cdr3_aa: CASSVLGGSDTQYF
j_call: TRBJ2-3
clone_size: few
d_call: TRBD2
v_call: TRBV9

cdr3_nt: TGTGCCAGCAGCTTAGAAGGTCGCGGGGGGACCGGTTCTGGCTACACCTTC
cdr3_aa: CASSLEGRGGTGSGYTF
j_call: TRBJ1-2
clone_size: few
d_call: NA
v_call: TRBV13

cdr3_nt: TGTGCCAGCAGCGACGCGACTAGCGGAACCTACGAGCAGTACTTC
cdr3_aa: CASSDATSGTYEQYF
j_call: TRBJ2-7
clone_size: many
d_call: TRBD2
v_call: TRBV6-1

cdr3_nt: TGTGCCAGCATGGGGTTCTACAATGAGCAGTTCTTC
cdr3_aa: CASMGFYNEQFF
j_call: TRBJ2-1
clone_size: NA
d_call: NA
v_call: TRBV14

cdr3_nt: TGCAGTGCTAGCCTCCCGGGGGGGACAACCGTGGAAAAACTGTTTTTT
cdr3_aa: CSASLPGGTTVEKLFF
j_call: TRBJ1-4
clone_size: NA
d_call: NA
v_call: TRBV20-1

cdr3_nt: TGCGCCAGCAGCACCCCGGAGCCGGGGAAGGGGACTGAAGCTTTCTTT
cdr3_aa: CASSTPEPGKGTEAFF
j_call: TRBJ1-1
clone_size: many
d_call: NA
v_call: TRBV5-1

cdr3_nt: TGTGCCAGCAGTGGGTTGGCGAGCAGTTACGAGCAGTACTTC
cdr3_aa: CASSGLASSYEQYF
j_call: TRBJ2-7
clone_size: NA
d_call: NA
v_call: TRBV7-9

cdr3_nt: TGTGCCAGCAGCCTCTCGGGACTCTCGACTTACAATGAGCAGTTCTTC
cdr3_aa: CASSLSGLSTYNEQFF
j_call: TRBJ2-1
clone_size: NA
d_call: NA
v_call: TRBV6-2/TRBV6-3

cdr3_nt: TGTGCCAGCAGCCTAGGAGGCGGGGGGTTGGGACAGCCCCAGCATTTT
cdr3_aa: CASSLGGGGLGQPQHF
j_call: TRBJ1-5
clone_size: few
d_call: NA
v_call: TRBV7-8

cdr3_nt: TGCAGCGTTGATTCGCCCAGCGGGACCTACAATGAGCAGTTCTTC
cdr3_aa: CSVDSPSGTYNEQFF
j_call: TRBJ2-1
clone_size: many
d_call: TRBD2
v_call: TRBV29-1

cdr3_nt: TGTGCCACCAGTGATCCGGGACAAAACACCGGGGAGCTGTTTTTT
cdr3_aa: CATSDPGQNTGELFF
j_call: TRBJ2-2
clone_size: many
d_call: NA
v_call: TRBV24-1

cdr3_nt: TGCGCCAGCAGCTTGGATGGCGGGAGGGGGGTTAGGGAGCAGTTCTTC
cdr3_aa: CASSLDGGRGVREQFF
j_call: TRBJ2-1
clone_size: many
d_call: TRBD2
v_call: TRBV5-1

cdr3_nt: TGTGCCAGCAGTTTTTTGGCTAGCGGCGCGACTAGCTCCTACAATGAGCAGTTCTTC
cdr3_aa: CASSFLASGATSSYNEQFF
j_call: TRBJ2-1
clone_size: few
d_call: TRBD2
v_call: TRBV27

cdr3_nt: TGCAGTGCTAGAGATCGAGGGACAGGAAACACCGGGGAGCTGTTTTTT
cdr3_aa: CSARDRGTGNTGELFF
j_call: TRBJ2-2
clone_size: NA
d_call: TRBD1
v_call: TRBV20-1

cdr3_nt: TGTGCCAGCAGTCAGGGACAGAATAAAGAGACCCAGTACTTC
cdr3_aa: CASSQGQNKETQYF
j_call: TRBJ2-5
clone_size: few
d_call: TRBD1
v_call: TRBV12-3/TRBV12-4

cdr3_nt: TGCAGTGGCCAGGAAATCGGTCAGGGGGTTTTTGGCTACACCTTC
cdr3_aa: CSGQEIGQGVFGYTF
j_call: TRBJ1-2
clone_size: many
d_call: TRBD1
v_call: TRBV20-1

cdr3_nt: TGCAGTGCTATATCCGGGACAGAACTCCAAGAGACCCAGTACTTC
cdr3_aa: CSAISGTELQETQYF
j_call: TRBJ2-5
clone_size: few
d_call: TRBD1
v_call: TRBV20-1

cdr3_nt: TGTGCCAGCAGTTTTGCGGGACAGGATGGCTACACCTTC
cdr3_aa: CASSFAGQDGYTF
j_call: TRBJ1-2
clone_size: NA
d_call: TRBD1
v_call: TRBV27

cdr3_nt: TGTGCCAGCACCCGTTCTGGGGCCAACGTCCTGACTTTC
cdr3_aa: CASTRSGANVLTF
j_call: TRBJ2-6
clone_size: few
d_call: NA
v_call: TRBV27

cdr3_nt: TGCGCCAGCAGCCAAGTAGGCGGACGCCAGCATTTT
cdr3_aa: CASSQVGGRQHF
j_call: TRBJ1-5
clone_size: NA
d_call: NA
v_call: TRBV4-1

cdr3_nt: TGTGCCAGCAGTTTAGATAGTACTCACGAGCAGTACTTC
cdr3_aa: CASSLDSTHEQYF
j_call: TRBJ2-7
clone_size: many
d_call: NA
v_call: TRBV12-3/TRBV12-4

cdr3_nt: TGTGCCAGCAGTGGGTTAGTTCAAGATACGCAGTATTTT
cdr3_aa: CASSGLVQDTQYF
j_call: TRBJ2-3
clone_size: NA
d_call: NA
v_call: TRBV2

cdr3_nt: TGTGCCAGCAGCCATACAGGGGTGACTAGCAATCAGCCCCAGCATTTT
cdr3_aa: CASSHTGVTSNQPQHF
j_call: TRBJ1-5
clone_size: few
d_call: TRBD1
v_call: TRBV11-2

cdr3_nt: TGCGCCAGCAGCTTAGGCCAGCCGGGCACAGATACGCAGTATTTT
cdr3_aa: CASSLGQPGTDTQYF
j_call: TRBJ2-3
clone_size: many
d_call: NA
v_call: TRBV5-1

cdr3_nt: TGTGCCACCGGCATCGCTACCGCTGGAAATGAGCAGTTCTTC
cdr3_aa: CATGIATAGNEQFF
j_call: TRBJ2-1
clone_size: many
d_call: NA
v_call: TRBV24-1

cdr3_nt: TGCGCCAGCAGCTTGGACAGGGCTAACGGGGAGCTGTTTTTT
cdr3_aa: CASSLDRANGELFF
j_call: TRBJ2-2
clone_size: NA
d_call: NA
v_call: TRBV5-1

cdr3_nt: TGTGCCAGCTCCGGACCTAGACTTAACAATGAGCAGTTCTTC
cdr3_aa: CASSGPRLNNEQFF
j_call: TRBJ2-1
clone_size: few
d_call: NA
v_call: TRBV18

cdr3_nt: TGTGCCAGCAGTTATCCTCTCTGGTCCGGGACAGGGGACAACACCGGGGAGCTGTTTTTT
cdr3_aa: CASSYPLWSGTGDNTGELFF
j_call: TRBJ2-2
clone_size: few
d_call: TRBD1
v_call: TRBV6-2/TRBV6-3

cdr3_nt: TGTGCCAGCAGCCTAGGGACAGCTGCAGCCTACGAGCAGTACTTC
cdr3_aa: CASSLGTAAAYEQYF
j_call: TRBJ2-7
clone_size: many
d_call: TRBD1
v_call: TRBV7-2

cdr3_nt: TGTGCCTGGTGGGCCGCGTCCGGGGAGCTGTTTTTT
cdr3_aa: CAWWAASGELFF
j_call: TRBJ2-2
clone_size: NA
d_call: NA
v_call: TRBV30

cdr3_nt: TGCAGCGCTAGATCCGGACAGGGATGGGGAGAGACCCAGTACTTC
cdr3_aa: CSARSGQGWGETQYF
j_call: TRBJ2-5
clone_size: many
d_call: TRBD1
v_call: TRBV29-1

cdr3_nt: TGCGCCAGCAGCACAGGACGGTACAATGAGCAGTTCTTC
cdr3_aa: CASSTGRYNEQFF
j_call: TRBJ2-1
clone_size: many
d_call: NA
v_call: TRBV5-1

cdr3_nt: TGTGCCAGCAGTGAATATCCCCGGGAGCAGTTCTTC
cdr3_aa: CASSEYPREQFF
j_call: TRBJ2-1
clone_size: many
d_call: NA
v_call: TRBV25-1

cdr3_nt: TGCGCCAGCAGCTTGGCCGGGGGTTCGAACAATGAGCAGTTCTTC
cdr3_aa: CASSLAGGSNNEQFF
j_call: TRBJ2-1
clone_size: many
d_call: NA
v_call: TRBV5-1

cdr3_nt: TGCAGCGTTGAGGTGCGATCCTCGCAGTATTTT
cdr3_aa: CSVEVRSSQYF
j_call: TRBJ2-3
clone_size: many
d_call: NA
v_call: TRBV29-1

cdr3_nt: TGCAGTGCTAGAGATCTAGTGACGAACAATGAGCAGTTCTTC
cdr3_aa: CSARDLVTNNEQFF
j_call: TRBJ2-1
clone_size: many
d_call: NA
v_call: TRBV20-1

cdr3_nt: TGCGCCAGCAGCTTGGTATCGTCGGGCGGCAGGTACAACTACGAGCAGTACTTC
cdr3_aa: CASSLVSSGGRYNYEQYF
j_call: TRBJ2-7
clone_size: many
d_call: NA
v_call: TRBV5-1

cdr3_nt: TGCAGTGCTAGTCGGACAGGGTCTGGAAACACCATATATTTT
cdr3_aa: CSASRTGSGNTIYF
j_call: TRBJ1-3
clone_size: many
d_call: TRBD1
v_call: TRBV20-1

cdr3_nt: TGCAGTGCTAGTTCCGGGACAGATAGCAATCAGCCCCAGCATTTT
cdr3_aa: CSASSGTDSNQPQHF
j_call: TRBJ1-5
clone_size: few
d_call: TRBD1
v_call: TRBV20-1

cdr3_nt: TGCAGCGTTGAAGATGGGACTAGGGATAGATATTTT
cdr3_aa: CSVEDGTRDRYF
j_call: TRBJ2-3
clone_size: NA
d_call: TRBD2
v_call: TRBV29-1

cdr3_nt: TGTGCCAGCAGCTTAACGACTAGCGGCACCGGGGAGCTGTTTTTT
cdr3_aa: CASSLTTSGTGELFF
j_call: TRBJ2-2
clone_size: NA
d_call: TRBD2
v_call: TRBV7-9

cdr3_nt: TGTGCCAGCAGTTACTCTGGGACAGGGACCTACAATGAGCAGTTCTTC
cdr3_aa: CASSYSGTGTYNEQFF
j_call: TRBJ2-1
clone_size: few
d_call: TRBD1
v_call: TRBV6-5

cdr3_nt: TGTGCCAGCACCCAAGGCCGGGGGGCGGGCACAGATACGCAGTATTTT
cdr3_aa: CASTQGRGAGTDTQYF
j_call: TRBJ2-3
clone_size: NA
d_call: NA
v_call: TRBV28

cdr3_nt: TGTGCCAGCAGCTTGGTCGCGGCGGGAGTAGGGTCCTACAATGAGCAGTTCTTC
cdr3_aa: CASSLVAAGVGSYNEQFF
j_call: TRBJ2-1
clone_size: few
d_call: TRBD2
v_call: TRBV5-6